These 22 T cell receptor beta chains were all obtained from the same sample, sequenced in a study of blood T cell repertoires in COVID-19. Clones were read by immunoSEQ multiplex PCR, and TCRdb kept only the in-frame ones, dropping some. The data contain about 45,000 clones, under 90% of them singletons. Source material: peripheral blood. The receptors originated from a human donor in a cohort sampled during active COVID-19.

The V call is TRBV5-5, the J call TRBJ2-7; TRBD1 aligns across 12 bases. Germline assignment: CDR1 SGHKS and CDR2 YYEKEE (reference sequence). With 4 bases clipped from V and 3 bases from J, the junction kept 5 bases outside the gene matches. This CDR3 has 15 residues. CDR3 residues: CASSPGTGGGYEQYF. The CDR3 DNA is TGTGCCAGCAGCCCTGGGACAGGGGGCGGCTACGAGCAGTACTTC.

This clone was seen a single time. The V gene is TRBV19, the J gene TRBJ2-7; 9 bases agree with TRBD1. Germline V lookup: CDR1 LNHDA, CDR2 SQIVND (reference sequence). This CDR3 region has 15 residues. Losses at the gene ends were 6 bases for V and 0 bases for J; bases not matched to a gene: 6. The CDR3, as DNA: TGTGCCAGTAGCCCTGGACAGGGGAGCTCCTACGAGCAGTACTTC. Its protein is CASSPGQGSSYEQYF. Together with reference TRBV19 and TRBJ2-7, the CDR3 gives the full variable domain: DGGITQSPKYLFRKEGQNVTLSCEQNLNHDAMYWYRQDPGQGLRLIYYSQIVNDFQKGDIAEGYSVSREKKESFPLTVTSAQKNPTAFYLCASSPGQGSSYEQYFGPGTRLTVT.

The chain couples TRBV7-2 to TRBJ1-4; D remains ambiguous. Germline lookup yields CDR1 SGHTA and CDR2 FQGNSA. V was cut by 0 bases and J by 2 bases, with 16 bases left in between. The length of the CDR3 is 18 residues. This CDR3 is CASSLAVVAWSTNEKLFF. As DNA, the CDR3 is TGTGCCAGCAGCTTAGCGGTAGTTGCGTGGAGTACTAATGAAAAACTGTTTTTT.

This chain links TRBV25-1 with TRBJ1-1; 9 positions match TRBD1. This CDR3 contains 15 residues. V shed 4 bases, J shed 3 bases, and the junction held 6 bases outside the gene matches. Germline CDR1 MGHDK, CDR2 SYGVNS. CDR3 in amino acids: CASSATGGADTEAFF. The CDR3 DNA sequence: TGTGCCAGCAGTGCAACAGGGGGCGCGGACACTGAAGCTTTCTTT.

The CDR3 loop reads CASSLTGGDSPLHF. DNA for the CDR3: TGTGCCAGCTCACTCACAGGGGGCGATTCACCCCTCCACTTT. The chain recombines TRBV18 with TRBJ1-6; 9 positions match TRBD1. The length of the CDR3 is 14 residues. Germline values: CDR1 KGHSH, CDR2 LQKENI. Trimming removed 4 bases from V and 8 bases from J; junction bases left unmatched: 3.

V and J are TRBV15 and TRBJ1-2, with TRBD1 identical over 7 bases. The CDR3 extends over 16 amino acids. Germline V gene sequence: CDR1 LNHNV, CDR2 YYDKDF (reference sequence). The junction had 11 bases not matched to a gene; V was cut back by 1 base and J by 6 bases. The CDR3 bases are TGTGCCACCAGCAGAGGCTCGGGACAGTCAGGGGATGGCTACACCTTC. Encoded protein: CATSRGSGQSGDGYTF.

The chain couples TRBV7-2 to TRBJ2-7, with D possibly being TRBD2 (7 bases). The V gene lost 2 bases and the J gene lost 2 bases, with 10 bases spanning the gap. Germline assignment: CDR1 SGHTA and CDR2 FQGNSA. CDR3 size: 14 residues. The CDR3 DNA is TGTGCCAGCAGCTTACGGGGGGCCACCTACGAGCAGTACTTC. This gives the protein CASSLRGATYEQYF. Using reference TRBV7-2 and TRBJ2-7 for the parts outside the CDR3, the full variable domain is GAGVSQSPSNKVTEKGKDVELRCDPISGHTALYWYRQSLGQGLEFLIYFQGNSAPDKSGLPSDRFSAERTGGSVSTLTIQRTQQEDSAVYLCASSLRGATYEQYFGPGTRLTVT.

The rearrangement uses TRBV6-5 and TRBJ1-1, with D perhaps TRBD1 (5 bases). The length of the CDR3 is 15 residues. Germline V gives CDR1 MNHEY, CDR2 SVGAGI. The V end lost 2 bases, the J end lost 3 bases, and 13 bases lay between the germline ends. The CDR3 region is CASSYRGTGDTEAFF. CDR3 sequence (DNA): TGTGCCAGCAGTTACCGGGGGACGGGAGACACTGAAGCTTTCTTT.

V and J are TRBV6-5 and TRBJ1-5, with D tentatively TRBD1 (5 bases). The CDR3 extends over 14 amino acids. Germline values: CDR1 MNHEY, CDR2 SVGAGI. Between the trimmed V and J ends, which lost 2 bases and 4 bases, there was a span of 9 bases. CDR3 sequence reads: CASSYRGGNQPQHF. CDR3 sequence (DNA): TGTGCCAGCAGTTACAGGGGTGGAAATCAGCCCCAGCATTTT.

This clone has just one count. V and J are TRBV18 and TRBJ1-1; D is unresolved. Trimming left V 2 bases short and J 2 bases short, with 6 bases between. Germline V gene lookup returns CDR1 KGHSH and CDR2 LQKENI. There are 13 residues in the CDR3. This chain's CDR3 is CASSPGLNTEAFF. The DNA of the CDR3 is TGTGCCAGCTCACCAGGCCTCAACACTGAAGCTTTCTTT. Full variable domain (outside the CDR3, taken from reference TRBV18 and TRBJ1-1): NAGVMQNPRHLVRRRGQEARLRCSPMKGHSHVYWYRQLPEEGLKFMVYLQKENIIDESGMPKERFSAEFPKEGPSILRIQQVVRGDSAAYFCASSPGLNTEAFFGQGTRLTVV.

This clone was recorded a few times. The chain recombines TRBV27 with TRBJ1-1, with D unclear. Deletions cut 3 bases from V and 5 bases from J, with 10 bases between. The CDR3 covers 13 residues. CDR1 MNHEY and CDR2 SMNVEV come from the germline V gene (reference sequence). The CDR3 DNA reads as TGTGCCAGCAGTTTCCATCAGGCTACTGAAGCTTTCTTT. Translating gives CASSFHQATEAFF.

The rearrangement joins TRBV10-1 to TRBJ1-5; 8 bases are shared with TRBD1. The V segment lost 10 bases and the J segment 5 bases; nucleotides outside the gene matches: 10. CDR3 length: 14 amino acids. Germline V gene data show CDR1 as WNHNN and CDR2 as SYGVQD (reference sequence). The CDR3 loop reads CATSQGAVDQPQHF. The CDR3 region has the DNA TGCGCCACATCTCAGGGGGCGGTGGATCAGCCCCAGCATTTT.

The chain's CDR3 is CASSIRDRGREQYF. As DNA, the CDR3 is TGTGCCAGTAGTATTCGGGACAGGGGGCGCGAGCAGTACTTC. J is TRBJ2-7 and V is TRBV19, with TRBD1 identical over 12 bases. The CDR3 runs 14 residues. J lost 6 bases, V lost 3 bases, and 3 bases had no gene match. Germline-derived CDR1 and CDR2 are LNHDA and SQIVND (reference sequence). Complete variable domain (other parts from reference TRBV19 and TRBJ2-7): DGGITQSPKYLFRKEGQNVTLSCEQNLNHDAMYWYRQDPGQGLRLIYYSQIVNDFQKGDIAEGYSVSREKKESFPLTVTSAQKNPTAFYLCASSIRDRGREQYFGPGTRLTVT.

The chain is built from TRBV5-6 and TRBJ2-7; tentative D call: TRBD2 (6 bases). The germline CDR1 and CDR2 sequences are SGHDT and YYEEEE. V lost 0 bases and J lost 3, with 13 bases in between. This CDR3 contains 15 residues. CDR3 bases: TGTGCCAGCAGCTTGGGCGGGGCGGGACTCTACGAGCAGTACTTC. Its protein product is CASSLGGAGLYEQYF.

This chain joins TRBV29-1 and TRBJ1-2; 8 nucleotides align to TRBD1. V gave up 6 bases and J gave up 4 bases; unmatched junction bases: 7. Germline V gene data show CDR1 as SQVTM and CDR2 as ANQGSEA. This CDR3 has 13 amino acids. DNA of the CDR3: TGCAGCGTCCAGGACAGGGCTGCCTATGGCTACACCTTC. Protein: CSVQDRAAYGYTF.

The V call is TRBV5-1, the J call TRBJ2-7; 9 bases match TRBD1. V trimming: 2 bases; J trimming: 1 base; junction bases outside the gene matches: 7. This CDR3 has 16 residues. Germline V gene lookup returns CDR1 SGHRS and CDR2 YFSETQ. The CDR3 sequence: CASSFSTGTGSYEQYF. CDR3 nucleotides: TGCGCCAGCAGCTTCTCAACCGGGACAGGGTCCTACGAGCAGTACTTC.

A single count supports this clone. The rearrangement links TRBV3-1 (or the pseudogene TRBV3-2) to TRBJ2-5; 15 nucleotides agree with TRBD2. This CDR3 spans 17 amino acids. The trim removed 1 base at V and 5 bases at J, leaving 5 bases unmatched. Germline assignment: CDR1 LGHDT and CDR2 YNNKEL (reference sequence). The CDR3 is CASSQGTSGGARETQYF. The CDR3 bases are TGTGCCAGCAGCCAAGGGACTAGCGGGGGGGCGAGGGAGACCCAGTACTTC.

The chain carries TRBV19 and TRBJ2-3, with D possibly TRBD2 on 5 matching bases. Germline V gene data show CDR1 as LNHDA and CDR2 as SQIVND (reference sequence). Trimming pared 6 bases from V and 5 bases from J, leaving 9 bases between. There are 12 residues in the CDR3. The CDR3 here is CASSIGGDTQYF. In DNA, the CDR3 is TGTGCCAGTAGCATCGGAGGAGATACGCAGTATTTT.

The chain has TRBV4-3 and TRBJ2-7, with D perhaps matching TRBD2 (6 bases). With 0 bases removed from V and 0 bases from J, the gap between germline ends came to 9 bases. The CDR3 consists of 15 residues. CDR1 and CDR2 from the germline V gene are LGHNA and YSLEER. The CDR3 reads CASSQDRGSSYEQYF. The CDR3 bases are TGCGCCAGCAGCCAAGATCGGGGGAGCTCCTACGAGCAGTACTTC.

The chain employs TRBV10-3 and TRBJ1-1; a possible D gene is TRBD1 (6 bases). Germline V gene sequence: CDR1 ENHRY, CDR2 SYGVKD. CDR3 length equals 15 residues. The V end was cut by 6 bases, the J end by 0 bases, with 14 bases between. The CDR3 DNA reads TGTGCCATCAGCAACAGGGCTCAAATGAACACTGAAGCTTTCTTT. The encoded protein is CAISNRAQMNTEAFF.

The rearrangement joins TRBV5-1 to TRBJ2-7; possibly TRBD1 for D (5 bases). The CDR3 spans 13 residues. V gave up 3 bases and J gave up 5 bases, with 12 bases separating them. Germline lookup yields CDR1 SGHRS and CDR2 YFSETQ. The CDR3: CASSSFPGNEQYF. The DNA for the CDR3 is TGCGCCAGCAGCTCATTCCCAGGGAACGAGCAGTACTTC.

CDR3 amino acids: CASSPTAGTEAFF. DNA for the CDR3: TGTGCCAGCTCACCGACGGCGGGGACTGAAGCTTTCTTT. The chain couples TRBV18 to TRBJ1-1; D unclear. The CDR3 covers 13 residues. Germline assignment: CDR1 KGHSH and CDR2 LQKENI. Trimming took off 3 bases at V and 5 bases at J, with 10 bases between the two ends.